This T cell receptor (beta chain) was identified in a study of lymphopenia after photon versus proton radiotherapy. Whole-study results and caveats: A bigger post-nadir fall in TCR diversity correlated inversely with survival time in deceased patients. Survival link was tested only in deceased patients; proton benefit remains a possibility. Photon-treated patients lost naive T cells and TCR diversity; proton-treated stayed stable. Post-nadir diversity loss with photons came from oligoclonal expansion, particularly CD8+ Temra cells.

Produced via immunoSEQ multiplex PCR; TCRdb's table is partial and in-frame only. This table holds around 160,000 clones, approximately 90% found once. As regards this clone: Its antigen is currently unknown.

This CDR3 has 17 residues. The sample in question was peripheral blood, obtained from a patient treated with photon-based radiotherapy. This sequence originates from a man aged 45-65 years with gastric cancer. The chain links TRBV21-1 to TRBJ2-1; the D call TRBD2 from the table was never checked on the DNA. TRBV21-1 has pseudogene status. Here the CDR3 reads CASSKAVLASRYNEQFF. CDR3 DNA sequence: TGTGCCAGCAGCAAAGCCGTCCTAGCATCTCGGTACAATGAGCAGTTCTTC.